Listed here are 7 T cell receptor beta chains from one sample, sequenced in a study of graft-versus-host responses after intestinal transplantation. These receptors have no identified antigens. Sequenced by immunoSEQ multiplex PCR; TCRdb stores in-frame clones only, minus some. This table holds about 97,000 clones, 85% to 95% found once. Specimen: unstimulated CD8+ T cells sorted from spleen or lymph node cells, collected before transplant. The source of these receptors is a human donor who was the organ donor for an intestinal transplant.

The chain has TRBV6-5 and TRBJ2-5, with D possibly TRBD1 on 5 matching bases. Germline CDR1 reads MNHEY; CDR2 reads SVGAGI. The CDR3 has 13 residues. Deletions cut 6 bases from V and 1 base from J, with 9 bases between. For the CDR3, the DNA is TGTGCCAGCAGCCAGGGTCCCCAAGAGACCCAGTACTTC. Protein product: CASSQGPQETQYF.

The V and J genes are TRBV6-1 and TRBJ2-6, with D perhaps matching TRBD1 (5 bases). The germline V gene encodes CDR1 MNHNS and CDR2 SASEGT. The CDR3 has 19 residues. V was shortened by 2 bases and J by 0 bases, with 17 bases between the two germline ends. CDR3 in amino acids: CASSEPPTGFLSGANVLTF. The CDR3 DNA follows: TGTGCCAGCAGTGAACCACCCACAGGCTTCCTCTCTGGGGCCAACGTCCTGACTTTC.

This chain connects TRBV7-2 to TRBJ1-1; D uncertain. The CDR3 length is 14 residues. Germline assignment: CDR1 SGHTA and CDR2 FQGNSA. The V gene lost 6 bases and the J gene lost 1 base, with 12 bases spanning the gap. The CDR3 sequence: CASSFTGGNTEAFF. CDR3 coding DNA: TGTGCCAGCAGTTTTACCGGCGGGAACACTGAAGCTTTCTTT.

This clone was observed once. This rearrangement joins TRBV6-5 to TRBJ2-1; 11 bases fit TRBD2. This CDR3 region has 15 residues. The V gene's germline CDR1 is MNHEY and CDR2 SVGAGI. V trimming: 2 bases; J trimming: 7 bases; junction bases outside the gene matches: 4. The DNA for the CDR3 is TGTGCCAGCAGTTACGCCTGGACTAGCGGGAATGAGCAGTTCTTC. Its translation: CASSYAWTSGNEQFF.

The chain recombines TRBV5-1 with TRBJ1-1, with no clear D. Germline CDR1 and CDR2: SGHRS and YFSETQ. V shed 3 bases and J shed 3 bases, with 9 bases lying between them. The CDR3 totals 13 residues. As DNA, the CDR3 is TGCGCCAGCAGCTCGAGGGTTTACACTGAAGCTTTCTTT. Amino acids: CASSSRVYTEAFF.

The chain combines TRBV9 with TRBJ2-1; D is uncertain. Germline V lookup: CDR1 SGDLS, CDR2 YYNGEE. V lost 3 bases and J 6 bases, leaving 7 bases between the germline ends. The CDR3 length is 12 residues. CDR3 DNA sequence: TGTGCCAGCAGCGCTCCCTCCAATGAGCAGTTCTTC. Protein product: CASSAPSNEQFF.

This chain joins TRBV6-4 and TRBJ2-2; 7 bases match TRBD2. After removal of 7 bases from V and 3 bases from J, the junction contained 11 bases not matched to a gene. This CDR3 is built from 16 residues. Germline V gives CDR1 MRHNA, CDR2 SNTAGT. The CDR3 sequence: CASISRGVSDTGELFF. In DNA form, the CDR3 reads TGTGCCAGCATCTCCCGGGGGGTTTCGGACACCGGGGAGCTGTTTTTT.